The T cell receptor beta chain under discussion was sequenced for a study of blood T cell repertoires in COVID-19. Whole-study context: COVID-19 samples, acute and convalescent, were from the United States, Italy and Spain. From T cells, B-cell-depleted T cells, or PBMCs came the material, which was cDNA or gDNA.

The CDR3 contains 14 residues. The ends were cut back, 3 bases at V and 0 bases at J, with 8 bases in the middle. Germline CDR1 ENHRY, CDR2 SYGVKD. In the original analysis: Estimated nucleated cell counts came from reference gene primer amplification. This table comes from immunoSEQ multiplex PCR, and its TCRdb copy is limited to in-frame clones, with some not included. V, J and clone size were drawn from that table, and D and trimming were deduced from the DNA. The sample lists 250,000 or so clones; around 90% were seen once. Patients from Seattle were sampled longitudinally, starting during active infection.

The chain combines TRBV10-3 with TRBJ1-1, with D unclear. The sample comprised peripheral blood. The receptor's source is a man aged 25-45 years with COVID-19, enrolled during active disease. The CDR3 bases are TGTGCCATCAGTGAACACCCCATGAACACTGAAGCTTTCTTT. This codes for CAISEHPMNTEAFF.